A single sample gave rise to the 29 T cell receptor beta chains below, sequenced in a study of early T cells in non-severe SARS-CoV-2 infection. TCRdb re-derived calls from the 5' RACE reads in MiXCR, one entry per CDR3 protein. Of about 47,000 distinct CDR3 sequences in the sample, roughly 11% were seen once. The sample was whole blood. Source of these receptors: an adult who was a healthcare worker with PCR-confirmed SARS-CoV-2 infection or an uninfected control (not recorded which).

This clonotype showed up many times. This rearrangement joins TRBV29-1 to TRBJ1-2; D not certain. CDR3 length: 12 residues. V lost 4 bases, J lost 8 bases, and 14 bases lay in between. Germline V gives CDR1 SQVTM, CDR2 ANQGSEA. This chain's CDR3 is CSVGMGDGGYTF. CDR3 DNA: TGCAGCGTTGGAATGGGAGATGGGGGCTACACCTTC. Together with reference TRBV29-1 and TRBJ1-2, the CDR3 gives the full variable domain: SAVISQKPSRDICQRGTSLTIQCQVDSQVTMMFWYRQQPGQSLTLIATANQGSEATYESGFVIDKFPISRPNLTFSTLTVSNMSPEDSSIYLCSVGMGDGGYTFGSGTRLTVV.

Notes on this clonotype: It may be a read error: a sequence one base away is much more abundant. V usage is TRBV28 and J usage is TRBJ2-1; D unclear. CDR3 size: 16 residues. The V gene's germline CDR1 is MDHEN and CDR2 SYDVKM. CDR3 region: CTSSFWPPPPLNEQFF. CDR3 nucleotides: TGTACCAGCAGTTTTTGGCCCCCTCCCCCCCTCAATGAGCAGTTCTTC. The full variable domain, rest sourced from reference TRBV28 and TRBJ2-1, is DVKVTQSSRYLVKRTGEKVFLECVQDMDHENMFWYRQDPGLGLRLIYFSYDVKMKEKGDIPEGYSVSREKKERFSLILESASTNQTSMYLCTSSFWPPPPLNEQFFGPGTRLTVL.

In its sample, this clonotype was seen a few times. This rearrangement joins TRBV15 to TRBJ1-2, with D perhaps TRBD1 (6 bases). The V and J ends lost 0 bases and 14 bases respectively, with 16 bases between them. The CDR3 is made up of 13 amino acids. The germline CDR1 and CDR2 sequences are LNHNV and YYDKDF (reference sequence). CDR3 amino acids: CATSRDLTRQATF. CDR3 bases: TGTGCCACCAGCAGAGACCTAACTCGACAGGCTACCTTC.

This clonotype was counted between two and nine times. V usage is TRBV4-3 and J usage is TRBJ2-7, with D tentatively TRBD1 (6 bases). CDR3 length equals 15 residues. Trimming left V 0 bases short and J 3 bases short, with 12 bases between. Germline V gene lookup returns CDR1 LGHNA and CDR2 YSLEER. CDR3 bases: TGCGCCAGCAGCCAAGACGGGACATCCTACTACGAGCAGTACTTC. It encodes CASSQDGTSYYEQYF.

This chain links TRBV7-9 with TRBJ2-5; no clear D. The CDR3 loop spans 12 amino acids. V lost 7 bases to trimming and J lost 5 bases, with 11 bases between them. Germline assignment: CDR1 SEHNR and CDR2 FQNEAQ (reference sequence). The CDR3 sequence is CASTPEKETQYF. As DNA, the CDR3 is TGTGCCAGCACCCCGGAAAAGGAGACCCAGTACTTC.

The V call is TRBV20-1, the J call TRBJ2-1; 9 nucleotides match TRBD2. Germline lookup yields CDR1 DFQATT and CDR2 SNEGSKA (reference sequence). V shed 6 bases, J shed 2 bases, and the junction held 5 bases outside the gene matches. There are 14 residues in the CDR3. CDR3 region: CSARLAEAYNEQFF. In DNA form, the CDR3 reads TGCAGTGCGAGACTAGCGGAAGCCTACAATGAGCAGTTCTTC.

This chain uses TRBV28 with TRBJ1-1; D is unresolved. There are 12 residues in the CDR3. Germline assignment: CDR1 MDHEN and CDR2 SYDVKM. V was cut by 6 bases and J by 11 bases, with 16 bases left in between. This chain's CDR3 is CASREQPFEAFF. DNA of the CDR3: TGTGCCAGCAGGGAACAGCCCTTCGAGGCTTTCTTT.

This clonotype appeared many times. CDR3 sequence reads: CASSWTSYTDTQYF. In DNA, the CDR3 is TGTGCCAGCAGTTGGACTAGCTACACAGATACGCAGTATTTT. V usage is TRBV2 and J usage is TRBJ2-3; 8 nucleotides align to TRBD2. The CDR3 covers 14 residues. Germline CDR1 is SNHLY and CDR2 is FYNNEI. V lost 5 bases to trimming and J lost 2 bases; unmatched junction nucleotides: 3.

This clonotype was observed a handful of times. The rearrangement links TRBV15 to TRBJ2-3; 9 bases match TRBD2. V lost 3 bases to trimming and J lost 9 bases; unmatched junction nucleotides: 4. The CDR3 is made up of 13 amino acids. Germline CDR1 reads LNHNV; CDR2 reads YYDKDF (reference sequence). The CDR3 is CATSRLAGETQYF. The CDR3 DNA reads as TGTGCCACCAGCAGGTTAGCGGGAGAAACGCAGTATTTT. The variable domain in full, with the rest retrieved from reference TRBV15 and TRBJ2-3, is DAMVIQNPRYQVTQFGKPVTLSCSQTLNHNVMYWYQQKSSQAPKLLFHYYDKDFNNEADTPDNFQSRRPNTSFCFLDIRSPGLGDTAMYLCATSRLAGETQYFGPGTRLTVL.

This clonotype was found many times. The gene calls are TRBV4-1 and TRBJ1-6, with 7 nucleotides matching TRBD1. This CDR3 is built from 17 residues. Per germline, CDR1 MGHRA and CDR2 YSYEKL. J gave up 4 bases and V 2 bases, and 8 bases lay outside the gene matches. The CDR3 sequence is CASSQYSPGQYNSPLHF. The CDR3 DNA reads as TGCGCCAGCAGCCAATATAGTCCGGGACAGTATAATTCACCCCTCCACTTT.

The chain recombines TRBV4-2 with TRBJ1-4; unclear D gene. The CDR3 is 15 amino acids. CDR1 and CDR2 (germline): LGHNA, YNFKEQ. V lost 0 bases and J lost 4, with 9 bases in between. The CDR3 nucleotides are TGTGCCAGCAGCCAAGACCGGCAGATTAATGAAAAACTGTTTTTT. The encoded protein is CASSQDRQINEKLFF.

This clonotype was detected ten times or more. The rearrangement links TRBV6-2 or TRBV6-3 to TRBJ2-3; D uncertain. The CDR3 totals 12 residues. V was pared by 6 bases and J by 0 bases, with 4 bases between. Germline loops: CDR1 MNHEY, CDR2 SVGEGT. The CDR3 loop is CASRESTDTQYF. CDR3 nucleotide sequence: TGTGCCAGCAGGGAAAGCACAGATACGCAGTATTTT.

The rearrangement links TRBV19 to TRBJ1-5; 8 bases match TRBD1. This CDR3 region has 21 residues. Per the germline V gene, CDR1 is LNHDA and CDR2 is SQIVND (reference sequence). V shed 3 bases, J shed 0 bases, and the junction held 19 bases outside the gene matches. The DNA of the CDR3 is TGTGCCAGTAGTATGCATGTAGTGGGACAGGAGACACCCATTAGCAATCAGCCCCAGCATTTT. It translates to CASSMHVVGQETPISNQPQHF.

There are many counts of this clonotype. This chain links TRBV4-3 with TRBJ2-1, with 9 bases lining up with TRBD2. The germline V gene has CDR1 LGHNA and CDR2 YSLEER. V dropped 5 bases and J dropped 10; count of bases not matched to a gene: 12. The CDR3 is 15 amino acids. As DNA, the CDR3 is TGCGCCAGCAGCTCGCGGGTAGCGGGGGCTAGAGAGCAGTTCTTC. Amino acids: CASSSRVAGAREQFF.

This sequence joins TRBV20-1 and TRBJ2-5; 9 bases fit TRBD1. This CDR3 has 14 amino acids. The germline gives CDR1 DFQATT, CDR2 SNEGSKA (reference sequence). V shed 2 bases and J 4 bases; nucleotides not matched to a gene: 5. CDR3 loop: CSARTGGAAETQYF. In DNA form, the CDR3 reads TGCAGTGCTAGAACAGGGGGCGCGGCAGAGACCCAGTACTTC.

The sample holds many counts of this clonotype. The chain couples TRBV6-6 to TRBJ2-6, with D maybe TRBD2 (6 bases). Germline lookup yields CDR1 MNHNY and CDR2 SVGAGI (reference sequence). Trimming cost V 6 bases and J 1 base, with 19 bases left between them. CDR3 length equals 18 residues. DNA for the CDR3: TGTGCCAGCAGCCCCATGTCGGGGGTGACATCTGGGGCCAACGTCCTGACTTTC. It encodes CASSPMSGVTSGANVLTF.

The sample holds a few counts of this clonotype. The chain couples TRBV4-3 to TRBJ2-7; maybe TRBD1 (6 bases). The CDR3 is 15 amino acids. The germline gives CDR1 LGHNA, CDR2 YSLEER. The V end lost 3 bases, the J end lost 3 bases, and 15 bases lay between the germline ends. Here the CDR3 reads CASSHSGQQFYEQYF. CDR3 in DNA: TGCGCCAGCAGCCACTCCGGACAGCAATTCTACGAGCAGTACTTC.

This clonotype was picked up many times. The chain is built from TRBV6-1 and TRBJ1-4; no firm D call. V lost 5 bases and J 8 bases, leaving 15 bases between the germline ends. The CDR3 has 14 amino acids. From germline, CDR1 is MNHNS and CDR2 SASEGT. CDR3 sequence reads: CASSNRAPEEKLFF. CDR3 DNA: TGTGCCAGCAGTAACCGGGCCCCCGAGGAAAAACTGTTTTTT.

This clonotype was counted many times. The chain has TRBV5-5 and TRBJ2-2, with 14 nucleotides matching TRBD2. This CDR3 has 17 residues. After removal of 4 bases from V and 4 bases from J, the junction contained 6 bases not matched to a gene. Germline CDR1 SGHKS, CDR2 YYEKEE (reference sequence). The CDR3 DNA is TGTGCCAGCAGCACGGGACTAGCGGGAGTCGGCACCGGGGAGCTGTTTTTT. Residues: CASSTGLAGVGTGELFF.

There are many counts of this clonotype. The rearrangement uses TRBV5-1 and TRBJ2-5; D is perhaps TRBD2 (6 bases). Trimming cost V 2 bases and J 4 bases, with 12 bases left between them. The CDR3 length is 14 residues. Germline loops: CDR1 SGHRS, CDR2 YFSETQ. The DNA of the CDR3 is TGCGCCAGCAGCTTCCGATCGGGAGTAGAGACCCAGTACTTC. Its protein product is CASSFRSGVETQYF. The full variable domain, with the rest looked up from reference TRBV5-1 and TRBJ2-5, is KAGVTQTPRYLIKTRGQQVTLSCSPISGHRSVSWYQQTPGQGLQFLFEYFSETQRNKGNFPGRFSGRQFSNSRSEMNVSTLELGDSALYLCASSFRSGVETQYFGPGTRLLVL.

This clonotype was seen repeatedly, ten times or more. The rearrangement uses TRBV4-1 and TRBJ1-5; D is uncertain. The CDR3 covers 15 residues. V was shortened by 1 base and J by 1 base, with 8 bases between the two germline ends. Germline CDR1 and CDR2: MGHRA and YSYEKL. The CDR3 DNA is TGCGCCAGCAGCCAAGTCGTAGGGAGCAATCAGCCCCAGCATTTT. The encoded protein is CASSQVVGSNQPQHF.

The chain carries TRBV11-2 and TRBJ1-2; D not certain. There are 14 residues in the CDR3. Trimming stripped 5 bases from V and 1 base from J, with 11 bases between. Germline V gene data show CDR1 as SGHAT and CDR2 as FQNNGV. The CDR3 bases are TGTGCCAGCAGCCCACTTGACCGTAACTATGGCTACACCTTC. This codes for CASSPLDRNYGYTF.

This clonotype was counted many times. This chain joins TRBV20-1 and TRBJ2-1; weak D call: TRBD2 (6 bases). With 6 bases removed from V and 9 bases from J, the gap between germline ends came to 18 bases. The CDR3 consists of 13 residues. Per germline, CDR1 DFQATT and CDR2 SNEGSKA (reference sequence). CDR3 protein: CSAAPDRESEQFF. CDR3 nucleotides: TGCAGTGCCGCGCCGGATCGGGAGAGTGAGCAGTTCTTC.

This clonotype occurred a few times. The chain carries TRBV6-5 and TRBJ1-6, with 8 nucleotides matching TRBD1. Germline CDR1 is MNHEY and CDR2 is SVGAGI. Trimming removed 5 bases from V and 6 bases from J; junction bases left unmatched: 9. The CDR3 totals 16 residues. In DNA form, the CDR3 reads TGTGCCAGCAGTAACAACAGGGGGACCCTTAATTCACCCCTCCACTTT. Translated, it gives CASSNNRGTLNSPLHF.

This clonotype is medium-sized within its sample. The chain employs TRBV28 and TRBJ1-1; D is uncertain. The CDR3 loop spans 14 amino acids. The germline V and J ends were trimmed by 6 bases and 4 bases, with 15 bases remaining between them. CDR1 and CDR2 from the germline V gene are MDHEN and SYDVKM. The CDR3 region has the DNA TGTGCCAGCAGCCACCTACCCAGGAGCACTGAAGCTTTCTTT. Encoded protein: CASSHLPRSTEAFF.

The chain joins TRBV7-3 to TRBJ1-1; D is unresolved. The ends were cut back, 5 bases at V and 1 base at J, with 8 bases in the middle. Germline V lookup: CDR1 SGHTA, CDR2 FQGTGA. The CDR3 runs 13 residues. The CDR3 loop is CASSIQSNTEAFF. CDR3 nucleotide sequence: TGTGCCAGCAGCATACAGTCGAACACTGAAGCTTTCTTT.

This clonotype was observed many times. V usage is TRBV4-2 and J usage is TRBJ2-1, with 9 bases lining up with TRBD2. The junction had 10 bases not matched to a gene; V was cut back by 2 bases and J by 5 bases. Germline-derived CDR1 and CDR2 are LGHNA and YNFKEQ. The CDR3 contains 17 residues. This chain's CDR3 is CASSQTQAGGPHNEQFF. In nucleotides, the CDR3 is TGTGCCAGCAGCCAAACCCAAGCGGGAGGCCCCCACAATGAGCAGTTCTTC.

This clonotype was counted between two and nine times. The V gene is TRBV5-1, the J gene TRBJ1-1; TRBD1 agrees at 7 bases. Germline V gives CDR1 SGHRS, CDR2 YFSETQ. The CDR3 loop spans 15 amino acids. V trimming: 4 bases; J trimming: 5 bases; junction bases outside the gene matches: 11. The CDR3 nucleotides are TGCGCCAGCAGCCCCGGGACAGATATAGGAACTGAAGCTTTCTTT. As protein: CASSPGTDIGTEAFF.

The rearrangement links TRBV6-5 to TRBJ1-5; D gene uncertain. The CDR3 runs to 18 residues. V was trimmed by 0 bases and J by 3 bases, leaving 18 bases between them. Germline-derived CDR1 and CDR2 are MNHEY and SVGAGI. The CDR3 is CASSYSRVIRTYNQPQHF. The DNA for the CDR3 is TGTGCCAGCAGTTACTCGAGAGTCATCAGGACTTACAATCAGCCCCAGCATTTT.